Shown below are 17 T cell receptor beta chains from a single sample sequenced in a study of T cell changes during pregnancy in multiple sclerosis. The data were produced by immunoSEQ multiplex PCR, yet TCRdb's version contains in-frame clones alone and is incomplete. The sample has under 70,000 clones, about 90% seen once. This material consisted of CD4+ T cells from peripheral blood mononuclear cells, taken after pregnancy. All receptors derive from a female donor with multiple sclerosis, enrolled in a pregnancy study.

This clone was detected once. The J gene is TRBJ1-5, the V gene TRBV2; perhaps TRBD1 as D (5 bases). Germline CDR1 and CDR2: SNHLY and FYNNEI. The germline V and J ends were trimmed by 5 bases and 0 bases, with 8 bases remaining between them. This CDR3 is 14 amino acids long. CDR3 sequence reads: CASSMTDSNQPQHF. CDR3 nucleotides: TGTGCCAGCAGTATGACAGATAGCAATCAGCCCCAGCATTTT.

The CDR3 here is CASSEVQGLTEAFF. DNA of the CDR3: TGTGCCAGCAGTGAAGTTCAGGGTTTGACTGAAGCTTTCTTT. The J gene is TRBJ1-1, the V gene TRBV2, with D possibly matching TRBD1 (5 bases). V lost 1 base to trimming and J lost 5 bases, with 11 bases between them. This CDR3 has 14 amino acids. Germline lookup yields CDR1 SNHLY and CDR2 FYNNEI. Full variable domain (rest looked up from reference TRBV2 and TRBJ1-1): EPEVTQTPSHQVTQMGQEVILRCVPISNHLYFYWYRQILGQKVEFLVSFYNNEISEKSEIFDDQFSVERPDGSNFTLKIRSTKLEDSAMYFCASSEVQGLTEAFFGQGTRLTVV.

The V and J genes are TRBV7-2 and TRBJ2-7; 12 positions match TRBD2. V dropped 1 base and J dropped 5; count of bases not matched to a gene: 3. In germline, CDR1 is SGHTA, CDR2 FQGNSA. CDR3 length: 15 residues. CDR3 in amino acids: CASSLELAGGHEQYF. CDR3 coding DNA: TGTGCCAGCAGCTTAGAACTAGCGGGGGGACACGAGCAGTACTTC. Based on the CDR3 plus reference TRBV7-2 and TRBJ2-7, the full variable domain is GAGVSQSPSNKVTEKGKDVELRCDPISGHTALYWYRQSLGQGLEFLIYFQGNSAPDKSGLPSDRFSAERTGGSVSTLTIQRTQQEDSAVYLCASSLELAGGHEQYFGPGTRLTVT.

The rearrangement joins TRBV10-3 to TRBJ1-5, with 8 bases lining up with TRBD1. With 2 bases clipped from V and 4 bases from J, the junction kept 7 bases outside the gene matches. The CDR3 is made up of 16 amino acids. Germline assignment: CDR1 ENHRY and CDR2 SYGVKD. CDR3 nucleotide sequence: TGTGCCATCAGTGAGCCAAGACAGGGGATGAATCAGCCCCAGCATTTT. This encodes CAISEPRQGMNQPQHF.

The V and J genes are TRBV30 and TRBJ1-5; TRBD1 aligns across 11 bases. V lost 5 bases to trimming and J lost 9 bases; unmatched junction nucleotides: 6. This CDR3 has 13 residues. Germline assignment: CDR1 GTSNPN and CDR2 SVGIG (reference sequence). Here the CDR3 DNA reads TGTGCCTGGGCCGGGACAGGGGGGCGGCCCCAGCATTTT. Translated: CAWAGTGGRPQHF. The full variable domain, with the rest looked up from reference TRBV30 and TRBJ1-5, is SQTIHQWPATLVQPVGSPLSLECTVEGTSNPNLYWYRQAAGRGLQLLFYSVGIGQISSEVPQNLSASRPQDRQFILSSKKLLLSDSGFYLCAWAGTGGRPQHFGDGTRLSIL.

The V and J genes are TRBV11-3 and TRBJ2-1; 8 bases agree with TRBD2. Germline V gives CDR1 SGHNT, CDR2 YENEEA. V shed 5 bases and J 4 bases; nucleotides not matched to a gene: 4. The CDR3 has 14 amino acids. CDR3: CASSPTGGYNEQFF. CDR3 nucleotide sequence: TGTGCCAGCAGCCCCACGGGGGGGTACAATGAGCAGTTCTTC.

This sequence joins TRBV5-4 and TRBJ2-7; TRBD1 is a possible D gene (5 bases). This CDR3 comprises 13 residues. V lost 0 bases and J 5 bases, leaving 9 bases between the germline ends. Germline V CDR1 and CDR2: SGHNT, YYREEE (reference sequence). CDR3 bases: TGTGCCAGCAGCTTGGACAGGAGAAACGAGCAGTACTTC. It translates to CASSLDRRNEQYF.

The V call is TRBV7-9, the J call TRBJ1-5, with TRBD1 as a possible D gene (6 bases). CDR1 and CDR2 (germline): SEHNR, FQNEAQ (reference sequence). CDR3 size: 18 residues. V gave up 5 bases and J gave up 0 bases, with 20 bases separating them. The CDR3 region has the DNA TGTGCCAGCAGCCTCACCGCAGGGACAAGAAATAGCAATCAGCCCCAGCATTTT. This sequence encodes CASSLTAGTRNSNQPQHF.

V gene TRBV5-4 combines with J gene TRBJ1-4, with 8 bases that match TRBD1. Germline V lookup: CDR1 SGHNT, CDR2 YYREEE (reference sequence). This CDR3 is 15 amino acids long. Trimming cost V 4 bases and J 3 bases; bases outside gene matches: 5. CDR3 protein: CASSRTGPANEKLFF. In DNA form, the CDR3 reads TGTGCCAGCAGCCGGACAGGGCCAGCTAATGAAAAACTGTTTTTT.

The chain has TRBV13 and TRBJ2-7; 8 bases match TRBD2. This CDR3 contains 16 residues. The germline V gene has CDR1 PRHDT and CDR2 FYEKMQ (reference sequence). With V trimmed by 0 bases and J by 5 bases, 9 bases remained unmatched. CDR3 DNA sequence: TGTGCCAGCAGCTTAGGGACTAGCGAGCCTAAGCACGAGCAGTACTTC. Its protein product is CASSLGTSEPKHEQYF. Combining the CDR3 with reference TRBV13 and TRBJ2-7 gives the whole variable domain AAGVIQSPRHLIKEKRETATLKCYPIPRHDTVYWYQQGPGQDPQFLISFYEKMQSDKGSIPDRFSAQQFSDYHSELNMSSLELGDSALYFCASSLGTSEPKHEQYFGPGTRLTVT.

CDR3 DNA: TGTGCCAGTAGCCAACCCCCCAATCGGGAAAAACTGTTTTTT. It yields the protein CASSQPPNREKLFF. J is TRBJ1-4 and V is TRBV19, with D hard to call. This CDR3 has 14 residues. With 6 bases removed from V and 8 bases from J, the gap between germline ends came to 16 bases. Germline assignment: CDR1 LNHDA and CDR2 SQIVND (reference sequence).

CDR3 sequence (DNA): TGTGCCAGCAGCGCTACAGGGGGTAATTCACCCCTCCACTTT. It yields the protein CASSATGGNSPLHF. V is TRBV7-3 and J is TRBJ1-6; 8 bases are a match to TRBD1. Germline CDR1 and CDR2: SGHTA and FQGTGA. The junction had 3 bases not matched to a gene; V was cut back by 5 bases and J by 6 bases. The CDR3 consists of 14 residues.

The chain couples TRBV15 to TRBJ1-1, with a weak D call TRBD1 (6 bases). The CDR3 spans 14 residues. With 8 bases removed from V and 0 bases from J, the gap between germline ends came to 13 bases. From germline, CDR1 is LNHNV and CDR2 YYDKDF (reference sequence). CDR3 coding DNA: TGTGCCACCCGGCGGGGGGCGATGAACACTGAAGCTTTCTTT. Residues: CATRRGAMNTEAFF. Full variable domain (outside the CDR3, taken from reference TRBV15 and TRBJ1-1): DAMVIQNPRYQVTQFGKPVTLSCSQTLNHNVMYWYQQKSSQAPKLLFHYYDKDFNNEADTPDNFQSRRPNTSFCFLDIRSPGLGDTAMYLCATRRGAMNTEAFFGQGTRLTVV.

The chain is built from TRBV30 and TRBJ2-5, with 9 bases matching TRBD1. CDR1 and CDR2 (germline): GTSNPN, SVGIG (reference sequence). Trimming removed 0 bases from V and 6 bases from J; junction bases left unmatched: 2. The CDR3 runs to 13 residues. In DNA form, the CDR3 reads TGTGCCTGGAGTGTGGGGACAGGGAAGACCCAGTACTTC. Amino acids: CAWSVGTGKTQYF.

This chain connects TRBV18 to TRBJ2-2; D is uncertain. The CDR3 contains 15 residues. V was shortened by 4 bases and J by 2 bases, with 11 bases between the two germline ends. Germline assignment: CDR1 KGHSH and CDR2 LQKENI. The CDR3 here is CASSRLADNTGELFF. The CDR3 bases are TGTGCCAGCTCACGGTTGGCAGATAACACCGGGGAGCTGTTTTTT.

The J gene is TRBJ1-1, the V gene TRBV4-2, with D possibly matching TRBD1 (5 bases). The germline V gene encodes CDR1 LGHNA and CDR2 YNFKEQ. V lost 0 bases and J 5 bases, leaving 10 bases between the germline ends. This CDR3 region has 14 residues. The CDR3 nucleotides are TGTGCCAGCAGCCAAGAAGAGGGGAGGACTGAAGCTTTCTTT. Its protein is CASSQEEGRTEAFF.

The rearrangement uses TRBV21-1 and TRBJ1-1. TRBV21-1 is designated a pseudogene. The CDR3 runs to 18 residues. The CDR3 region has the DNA TGTGCCAGCAGCAAAGAGGAAGGGAGGAAGCGGATGAACACTGAAGCTTTCTTT. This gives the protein CASSKEEGRKRMNTEAFF.